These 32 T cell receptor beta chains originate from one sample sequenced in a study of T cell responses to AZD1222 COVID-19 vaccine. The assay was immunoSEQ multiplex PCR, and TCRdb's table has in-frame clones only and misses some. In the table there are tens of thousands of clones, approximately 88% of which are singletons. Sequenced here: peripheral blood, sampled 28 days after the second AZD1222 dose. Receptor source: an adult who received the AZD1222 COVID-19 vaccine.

The CDR3 DNA is TGTGCCAGCAGTCTAAATAATTCACCCCTCCACTTT. It encodes CASSLNNSPLHF. The chain combines TRBV27 with TRBJ1-6; D unclear. Germline CDR1 is MNHEY and CDR2 is SMNVEV (reference sequence). This CDR3 region has 12 residues. Trimming pared 5 bases from V and 5 bases from J, leaving 4 bases between.

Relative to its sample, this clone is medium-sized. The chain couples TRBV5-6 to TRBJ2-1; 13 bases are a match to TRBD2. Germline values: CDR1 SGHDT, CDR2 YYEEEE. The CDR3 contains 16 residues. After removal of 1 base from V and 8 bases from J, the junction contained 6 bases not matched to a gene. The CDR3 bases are TGTGCCAGCAGCTTGTACGGGACTAGCGGGGTATATGAGCAGTTCTTC. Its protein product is CASSLYGTSGVYEQFF.

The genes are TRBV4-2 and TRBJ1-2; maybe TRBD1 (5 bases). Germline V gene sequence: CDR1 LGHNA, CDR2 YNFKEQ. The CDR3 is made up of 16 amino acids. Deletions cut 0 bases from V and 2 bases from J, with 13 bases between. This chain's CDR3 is CASSQEGGMINYGYTF. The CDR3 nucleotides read TGTGCCAGCAGCCAAGAGGGGGGAATGATAAACTATGGCTACACCTTC.

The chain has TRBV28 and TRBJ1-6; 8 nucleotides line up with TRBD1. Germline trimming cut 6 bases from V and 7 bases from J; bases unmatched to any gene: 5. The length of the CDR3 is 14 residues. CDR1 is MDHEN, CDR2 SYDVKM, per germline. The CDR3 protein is CASRGGQANSPLHF. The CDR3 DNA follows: TGTGCCAGCAGAGGGGGACAGGCAAATTCACCCCTCCACTTT.

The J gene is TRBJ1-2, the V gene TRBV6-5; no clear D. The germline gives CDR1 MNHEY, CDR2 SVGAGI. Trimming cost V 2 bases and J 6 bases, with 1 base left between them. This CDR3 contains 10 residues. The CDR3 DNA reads TGTGCCAGCAGTTACGATGGCTACACCTTC. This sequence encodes CASSYDGYTF.

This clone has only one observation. CDR3 coding DNA: TGCGCCAGCAGCATGGGCTCATCGGGGGGCGAGCAGTACTTC. It specifies CASSMGSSGGEQYF. V and J are TRBV5-1 and TRBJ2-7, with 7 bases lining up with TRBD2. The CDR3 loop spans 14 amino acids. CDR1 is SGHRS and CDR2 is YFSETQ in the germline V gene. The ends lost 4 bases at V and 6 bases at J; junction bases unmatched: 10. The whole variable domain, filled in from reference TRBV5-1 and TRBJ2-7, reads KAGVTQTPRYLIKTRGQQVTLSCSPISGHRSVSWYQQTPGQGLQFLFEYFSETQRNKGNFPGRFSGRQFSNSRSEMNVSTLELGDSALYLCASSMGSSGGEQYFGPGTRLTVT.

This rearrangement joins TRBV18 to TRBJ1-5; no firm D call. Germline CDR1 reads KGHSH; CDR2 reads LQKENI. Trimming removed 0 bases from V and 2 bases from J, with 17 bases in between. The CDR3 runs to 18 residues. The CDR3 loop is CASSPPMQVVSGNQPQHF. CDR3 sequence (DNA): TGTGCCAGCTCACCACCAATGCAGGTGGTTTCGGGCAATCAGCCCCAGCATTTT.

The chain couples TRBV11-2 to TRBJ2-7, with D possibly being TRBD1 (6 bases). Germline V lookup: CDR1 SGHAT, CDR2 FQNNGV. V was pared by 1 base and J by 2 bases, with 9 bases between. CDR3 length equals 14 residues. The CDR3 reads CASSLAGATYEQYF. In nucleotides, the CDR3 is TGTGCCAGCAGCTTAGCAGGGGCAACCTACGAGCAGTACTTC.

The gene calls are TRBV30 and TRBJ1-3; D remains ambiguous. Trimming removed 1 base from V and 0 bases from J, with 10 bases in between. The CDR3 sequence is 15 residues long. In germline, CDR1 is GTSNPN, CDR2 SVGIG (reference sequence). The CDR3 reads CAWSDFRSSGNTIYF. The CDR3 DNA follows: TGTGCCTGGAGTGATTTCAGAAGCTCTGGAAACACCATATATTTT.

CDR3 sequence (DNA): TGTGCCAGCCTGGGGATCGGGGGAGAGTACAATGAGCAGTTCTTC. Encoded protein: CASLGIGGEYNEQFF. The chain carries TRBV2 and TRBJ2-1; TRBD2 is a possible D gene (6 bases). The CDR3 has 15 residues. V was pared by 8 bases and J by 4 bases, with 18 bases between. Looked up from germline, CDR1 is SNHLY and CDR2 is FYNNEI.

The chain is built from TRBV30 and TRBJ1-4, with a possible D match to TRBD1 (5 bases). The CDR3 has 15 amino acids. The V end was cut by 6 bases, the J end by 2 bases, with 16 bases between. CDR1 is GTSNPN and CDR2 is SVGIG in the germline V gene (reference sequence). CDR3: CACSPGVRTNEKLFF. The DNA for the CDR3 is TGTGCCTGTAGCCCGGGGGTCCGCACTAATGAAAAACTGTTTTTT.

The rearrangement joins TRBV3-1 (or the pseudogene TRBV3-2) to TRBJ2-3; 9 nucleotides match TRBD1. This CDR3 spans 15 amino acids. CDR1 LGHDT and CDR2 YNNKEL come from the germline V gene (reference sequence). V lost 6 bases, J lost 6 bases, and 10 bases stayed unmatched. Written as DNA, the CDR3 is TGTGCCAGCAGGCCAACAGGGGGCGGTTTGGATACGCAGTATTTT. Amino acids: CASRPTGGGLDTQYF.

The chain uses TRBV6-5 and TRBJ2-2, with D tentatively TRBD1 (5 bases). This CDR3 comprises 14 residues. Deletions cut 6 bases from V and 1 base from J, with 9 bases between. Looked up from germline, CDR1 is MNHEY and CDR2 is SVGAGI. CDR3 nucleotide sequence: TGTGCCAGCAGGGGGCAATGGAACACCGGGGAGCTGTTTTTT. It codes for CASRGQWNTGELFF.

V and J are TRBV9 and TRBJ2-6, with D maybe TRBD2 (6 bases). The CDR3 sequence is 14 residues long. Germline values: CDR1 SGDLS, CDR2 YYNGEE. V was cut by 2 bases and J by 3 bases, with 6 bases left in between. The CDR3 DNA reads TGTGCCAGCAGCGTGCGGGATGGGGCCAACGTCCTGACTTTC. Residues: CASSVRDGANVLTF. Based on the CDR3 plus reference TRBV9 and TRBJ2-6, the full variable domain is DSGVTQTPKHLITATGQRVTLRCSPRSGDLSVYWYQQSLDQGLQFLIQYYNGEERAKGNILERFSAQQFPDLHSELNLSSLELGDSALYFCASSVRDGANVLTFGAGSRLTVL.

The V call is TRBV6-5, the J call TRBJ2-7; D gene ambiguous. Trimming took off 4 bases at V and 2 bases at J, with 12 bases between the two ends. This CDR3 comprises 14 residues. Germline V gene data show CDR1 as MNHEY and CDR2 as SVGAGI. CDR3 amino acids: CASSWTGQTYEQYF. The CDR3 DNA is TGTGCCAGCAGTTGGACCGGGCAAACCTACGAGCAGTACTTC.

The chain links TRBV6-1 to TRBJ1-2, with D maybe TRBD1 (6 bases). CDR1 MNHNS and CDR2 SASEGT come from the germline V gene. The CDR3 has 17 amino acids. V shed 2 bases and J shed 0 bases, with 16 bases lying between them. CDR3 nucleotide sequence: TGTGCCAGCAGTGAAAATGGGACAAGAATTACTAACTATGGCTACACCTTC. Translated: CASSENGTRITNYGYTF.

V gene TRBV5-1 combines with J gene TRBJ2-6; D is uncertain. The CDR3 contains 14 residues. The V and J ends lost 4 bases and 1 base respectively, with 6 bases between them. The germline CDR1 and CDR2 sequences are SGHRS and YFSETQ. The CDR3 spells CASSVSSGANVLTF. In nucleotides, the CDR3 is TGCGCCAGCAGCGTCAGTTCTGGGGCCAACGTCCTGACTTTC.

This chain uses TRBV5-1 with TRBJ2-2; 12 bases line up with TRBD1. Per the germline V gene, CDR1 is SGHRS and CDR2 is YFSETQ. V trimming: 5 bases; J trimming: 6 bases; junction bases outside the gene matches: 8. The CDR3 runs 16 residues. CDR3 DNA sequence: TGCGCCAGCAGTACTCCGGGACAGGGGGCAGCCGGGGAGCTGTTTTTT. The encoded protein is CASSTPGQGAAGELFF. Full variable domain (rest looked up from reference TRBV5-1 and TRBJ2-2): KAGVTQTPRYLIKTRGQQVTLSCSPISGHRSVSWYQQTPGQGLQFLFEYFSETQRNKGNFPGRFSGRQFSNSRSEMNVSTLELGDSALYLCASSTPGQGAAGELFFGEGSRLTVL.

CDR3 nucleotide sequence: TGCATGGCGGGAAAGGGGGAGACCCAGTACTTC. Amino acid sequence: CMAGKGETQYF. The V call is TRBV20-1, the J call TRBJ2-5; perhaps TRBD2 as D (6 bases). There are 11 residues in the CDR3. From germline, CDR1 is DFQATT and CDR2 SNEGSKA (reference sequence).

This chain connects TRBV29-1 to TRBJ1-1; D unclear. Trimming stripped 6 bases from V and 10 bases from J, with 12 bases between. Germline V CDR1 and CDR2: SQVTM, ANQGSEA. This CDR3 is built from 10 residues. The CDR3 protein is CSVPDIGAFF. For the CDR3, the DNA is TGCAGCGTCCCTGACATCGGAGCTTTCTTT.

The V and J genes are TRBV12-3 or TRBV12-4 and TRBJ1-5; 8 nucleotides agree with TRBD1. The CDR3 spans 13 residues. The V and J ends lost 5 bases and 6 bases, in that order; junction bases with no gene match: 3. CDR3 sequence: CASSPGGGQPQHF. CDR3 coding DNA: TGTGCCAGCAGTCCAGGGGGCGGTCAGCCCCAGCATTTT.

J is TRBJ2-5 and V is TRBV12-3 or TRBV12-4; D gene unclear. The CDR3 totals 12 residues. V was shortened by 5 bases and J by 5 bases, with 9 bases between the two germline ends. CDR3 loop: CASSELRETQYF. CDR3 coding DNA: TGTGCCAGCAGTGAGCTTCGGGAGACCCAGTACTTC.

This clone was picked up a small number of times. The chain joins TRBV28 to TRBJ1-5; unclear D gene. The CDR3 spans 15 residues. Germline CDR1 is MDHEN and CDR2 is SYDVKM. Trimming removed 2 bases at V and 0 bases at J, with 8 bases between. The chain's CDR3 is CASSLHNYSNQPQHF. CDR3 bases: TGTGCCAGCAGTTTACATAACTATAGCAATCAGCCCCAGCATTTT.

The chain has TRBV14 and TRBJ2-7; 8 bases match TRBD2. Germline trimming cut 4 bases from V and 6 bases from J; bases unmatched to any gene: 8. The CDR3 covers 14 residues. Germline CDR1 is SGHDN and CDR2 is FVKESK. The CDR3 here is CASSLPGLVGEQYF. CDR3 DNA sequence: TGTGCCAGCAGCCTTCCGGGACTAGTGGGCGAGCAGTACTTC.

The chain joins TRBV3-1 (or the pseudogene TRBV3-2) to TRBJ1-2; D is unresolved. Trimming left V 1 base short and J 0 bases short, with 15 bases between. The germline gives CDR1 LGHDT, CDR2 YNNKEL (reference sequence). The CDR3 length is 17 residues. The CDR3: CASSQVSAGGANYGYTF. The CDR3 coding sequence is TGTGCCAGCAGCCAAGTGTCGGCCGGAGGAGCTAACTATGGCTACACCTTC.

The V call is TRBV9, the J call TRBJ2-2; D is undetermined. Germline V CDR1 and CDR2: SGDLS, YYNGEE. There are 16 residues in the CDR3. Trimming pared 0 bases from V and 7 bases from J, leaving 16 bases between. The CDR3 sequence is CASSVEVGLLGGELFF. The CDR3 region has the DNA TGTGCCAGCAGCGTAGAAGTTGGCCTCCTGGGCGGGGAGCTGTTTTTT.

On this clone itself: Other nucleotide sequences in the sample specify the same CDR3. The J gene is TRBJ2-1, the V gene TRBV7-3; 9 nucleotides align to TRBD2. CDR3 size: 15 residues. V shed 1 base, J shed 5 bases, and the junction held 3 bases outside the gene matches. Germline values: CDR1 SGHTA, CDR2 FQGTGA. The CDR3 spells CASSLRLAGHNEQFF. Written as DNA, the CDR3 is TGTGCCAGCAGCTTAAGGCTAGCGGGGCACAATGAGCAGTTCTTC.

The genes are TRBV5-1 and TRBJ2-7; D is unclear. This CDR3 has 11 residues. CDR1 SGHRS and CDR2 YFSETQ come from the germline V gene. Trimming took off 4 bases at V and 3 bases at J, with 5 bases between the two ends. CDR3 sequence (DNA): TGCGCCAGCAGCCTGAACTACGAGCAGTACTTC. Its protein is CASSLNYEQYF.

CDR3 amino acids: CASSQSILGQRVDQPQHF. The CDR3 nucleotides are TGTGCCAGCAGCCAATCTATCCTTGGCCAACGGGTTGATCAGCCCCAGCATTTT. The rearrangement uses TRBV4-2 and TRBJ1-5; D call uncertain. V lost 2 bases, J lost 5 bases, and 22 bases lay in between. This CDR3 region has 18 residues. Germline assignment: CDR1 LGHNA and CDR2 YNFKEQ.

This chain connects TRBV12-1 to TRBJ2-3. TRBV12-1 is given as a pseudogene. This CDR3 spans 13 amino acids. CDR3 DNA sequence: TGTGCCAGCAGCTGCAACAAGGCAGATACGCAGTATTTT. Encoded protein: CASSCNKADTQYF.

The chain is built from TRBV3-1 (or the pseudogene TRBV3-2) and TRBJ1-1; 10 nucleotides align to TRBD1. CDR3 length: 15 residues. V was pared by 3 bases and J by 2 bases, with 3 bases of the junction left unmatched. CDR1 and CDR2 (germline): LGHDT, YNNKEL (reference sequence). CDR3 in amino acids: CASSQTGGTNTEAFF. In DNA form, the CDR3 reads TGTGCCAGCAGCCAGACAGGGGGCACCAACACTGAAGCTTTCTTT.

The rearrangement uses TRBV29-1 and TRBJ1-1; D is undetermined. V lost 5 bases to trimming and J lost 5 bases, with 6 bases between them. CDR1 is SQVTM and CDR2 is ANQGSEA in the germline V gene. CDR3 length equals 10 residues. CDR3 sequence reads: CSVLETEAFF. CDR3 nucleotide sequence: TGCAGCGTTCTGGAAACTGAAGCTTTCTTT.